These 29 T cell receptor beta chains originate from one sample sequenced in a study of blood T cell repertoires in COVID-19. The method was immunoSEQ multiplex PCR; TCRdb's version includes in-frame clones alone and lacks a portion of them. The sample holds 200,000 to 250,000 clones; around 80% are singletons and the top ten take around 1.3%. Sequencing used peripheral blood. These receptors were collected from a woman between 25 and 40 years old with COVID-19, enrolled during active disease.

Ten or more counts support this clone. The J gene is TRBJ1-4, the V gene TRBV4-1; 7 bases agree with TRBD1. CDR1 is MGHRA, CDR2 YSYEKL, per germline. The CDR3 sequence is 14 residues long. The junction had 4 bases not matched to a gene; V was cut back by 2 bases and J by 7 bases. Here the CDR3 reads CASSQTGAGEKLFF. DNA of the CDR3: TGCGCCAGCAGCCAAACAGGGGCGGGTGAAAAACTGTTTTTT.

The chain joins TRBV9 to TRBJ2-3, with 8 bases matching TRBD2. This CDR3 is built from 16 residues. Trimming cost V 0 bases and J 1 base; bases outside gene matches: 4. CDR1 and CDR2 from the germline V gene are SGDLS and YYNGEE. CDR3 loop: CASSVEDSGGTDTQYF. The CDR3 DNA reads TGTGCCAGCAGCGTAGAGGATAGCGGGGGCACAGATACGCAGTATTTT.

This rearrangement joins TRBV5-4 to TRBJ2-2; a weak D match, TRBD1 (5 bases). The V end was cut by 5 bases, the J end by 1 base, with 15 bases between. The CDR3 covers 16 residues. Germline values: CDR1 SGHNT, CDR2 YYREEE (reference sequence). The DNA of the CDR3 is TGTGCCAGCAGTCGAACAGGTATCTTGAACACCGGGGAGCTGTTTTTT. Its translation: CASSRTGILNTGELFF.

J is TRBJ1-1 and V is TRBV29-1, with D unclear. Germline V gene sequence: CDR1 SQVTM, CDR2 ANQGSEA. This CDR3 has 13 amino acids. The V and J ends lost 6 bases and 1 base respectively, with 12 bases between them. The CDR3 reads CSVRTASNTEAFF. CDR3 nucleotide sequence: TGCAGCGTCCGAACTGCTTCGAACACTGAAGCTTTCTTT.

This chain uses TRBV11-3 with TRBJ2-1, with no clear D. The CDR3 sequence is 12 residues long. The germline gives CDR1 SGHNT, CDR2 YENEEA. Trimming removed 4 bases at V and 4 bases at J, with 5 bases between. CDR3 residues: CASSSLYNEQFF. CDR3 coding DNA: TGTGCCAGCAGCTCCTTATACAATGAGCAGTTCTTC.

CDR3: CSAPSLETQYF. In DNA, the CDR3 is TGCAGTGCTCCGTCGTTGGAGACCCAGTACTTC. The chain combines TRBV20-1 with TRBJ2-5; the D is unclear. Germline CDR1 is DFQATT and CDR2 is SNEGSKA (reference sequence). The CDR3 has 11 amino acids. Trimming cost V 5 bases and J 5 bases, with 9 bases left between them.

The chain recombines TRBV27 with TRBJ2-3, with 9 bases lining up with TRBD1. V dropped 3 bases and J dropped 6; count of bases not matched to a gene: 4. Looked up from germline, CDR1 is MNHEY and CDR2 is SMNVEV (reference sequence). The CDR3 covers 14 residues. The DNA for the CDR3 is TGTGCCAGCAGTTTGGGACAGGGTGACGATACGCAGTATTTT. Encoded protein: CASSLGQGDDTQYF.

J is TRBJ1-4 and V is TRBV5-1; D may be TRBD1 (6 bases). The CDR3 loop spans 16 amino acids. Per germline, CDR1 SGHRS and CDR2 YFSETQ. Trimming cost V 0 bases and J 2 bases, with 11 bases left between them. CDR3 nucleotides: TGCGCCAGCAGCTTGGCCGCCAGGGGCACTAATGAAAAACTGTTTTTT. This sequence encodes CASSLAARGTNEKLFF. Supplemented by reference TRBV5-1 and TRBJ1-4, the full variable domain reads KAGVTQTPRYLIKTRGQQVTLSCSPISGHRSVSWYQQTPGQGLQFLFEYFSETQRNKGNFPGRFSGRQFSNSRSEMNVSTLELGDSALYLCASSLAARGTNEKLFFGSGTQLSVL.

The CDR3 nucleotides are TGTGCCAGCAGTGAACGGGGAAACACTGAAGCTTTCTTT. Its translation is CASSERGNTEAFF. V gene TRBV6-1 combines with J gene TRBJ1-1; the D is unclear. CDR1 is MNHNS and CDR2 is SASEGT in the germline V gene. The V and J ends lost 2 bases and 2 bases respectively, with 6 bases between them. The CDR3 sequence is 13 residues long.

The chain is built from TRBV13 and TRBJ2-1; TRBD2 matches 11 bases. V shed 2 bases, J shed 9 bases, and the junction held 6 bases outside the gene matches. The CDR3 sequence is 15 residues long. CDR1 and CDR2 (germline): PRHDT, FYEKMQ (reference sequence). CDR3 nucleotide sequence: TGTGCCAGCAGCTTACGGACTAGCGGGCTGGTTGAGCAGTTCTTC. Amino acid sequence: CASSLRTSGLVEQFF.

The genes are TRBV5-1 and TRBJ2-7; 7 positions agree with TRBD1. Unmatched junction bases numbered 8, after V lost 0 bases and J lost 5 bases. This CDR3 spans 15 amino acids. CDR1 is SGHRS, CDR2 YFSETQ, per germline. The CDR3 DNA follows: TGCGCCAGCAGCTTGGTTTTGGGGACAGATAACGAGCAGTACTTC. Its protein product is CASSLVLGTDNEQYF.

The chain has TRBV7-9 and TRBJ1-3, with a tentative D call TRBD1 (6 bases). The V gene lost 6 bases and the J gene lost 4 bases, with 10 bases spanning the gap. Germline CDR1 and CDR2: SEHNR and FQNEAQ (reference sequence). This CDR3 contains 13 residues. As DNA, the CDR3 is TGTGCCAGCAGAGGGACAACGGGAAACACCATATATTTT. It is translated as CASRGTTGNTIYF.

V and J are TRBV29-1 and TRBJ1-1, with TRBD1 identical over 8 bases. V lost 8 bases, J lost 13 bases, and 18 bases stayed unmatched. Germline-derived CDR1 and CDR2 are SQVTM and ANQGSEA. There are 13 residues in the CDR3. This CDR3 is CSFSRQGFRLGFF. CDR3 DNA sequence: TGCAGCTTTTCTAGACAGGGGTTCCGTTTAGGTTTCTTT.

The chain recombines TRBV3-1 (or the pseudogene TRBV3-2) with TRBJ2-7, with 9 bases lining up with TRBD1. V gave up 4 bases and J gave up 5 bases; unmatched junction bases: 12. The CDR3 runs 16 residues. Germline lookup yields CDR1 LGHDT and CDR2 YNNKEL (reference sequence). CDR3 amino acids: CASSPHFGTGPDEQYF. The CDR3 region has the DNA TGTGCCAGCAGCCCCCACTTTGGGACAGGGCCGGACGAGCAGTACTTC.

CDR3 protein: CASSVGQGNTEAFF. The CDR3 nucleotides read TGTGCCAGCAGTGTGGGACAGGGGAACACTGAAGCTTTCTTT. V usage is TRBV2 and J usage is TRBJ1-1; TRBD1 matches 9 bases. CDR3 length: 14 amino acids. The trim removed 4 bases at V and 1 base at J, leaving 1 base unmatched. Germline V gene lookup returns CDR1 SNHLY and CDR2 FYNNEI.

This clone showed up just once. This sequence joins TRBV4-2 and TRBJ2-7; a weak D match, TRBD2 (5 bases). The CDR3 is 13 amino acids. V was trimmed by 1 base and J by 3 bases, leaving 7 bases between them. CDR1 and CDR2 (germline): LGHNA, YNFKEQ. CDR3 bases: TGTGCCAGCAGCCAAGCACTAGGCTACGAGCAGTACTTC. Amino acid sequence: CASSQALGYEQYF.

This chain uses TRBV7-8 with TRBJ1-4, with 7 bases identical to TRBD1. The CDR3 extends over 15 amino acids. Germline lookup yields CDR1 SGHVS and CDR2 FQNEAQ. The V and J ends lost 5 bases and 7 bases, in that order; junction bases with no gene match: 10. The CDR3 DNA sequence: TGTGCCAGCAGCGGACACAGGGGCGGAGGTGAAAAACTGTTTTTT. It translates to CASSGHRGGGEKLFF. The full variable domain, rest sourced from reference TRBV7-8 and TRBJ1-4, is GAGVSQSPRYKVAKRGQDVALRCDPISGHVSLFWYQQALGQGPEFLTYFQNEAQLDKSGLPSDRFFAERPEGSVSTLKIQRTQQEDSAVYLCASSGHRGGGEKLFFGSGTQLSVL.

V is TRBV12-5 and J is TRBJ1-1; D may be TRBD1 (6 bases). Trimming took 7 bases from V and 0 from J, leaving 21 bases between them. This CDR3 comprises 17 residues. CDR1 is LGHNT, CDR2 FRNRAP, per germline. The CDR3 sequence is CASATSRTDYMNTEAFF. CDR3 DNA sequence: TGTGCTAGTGCCACCTCCCGGACAGACTACATGAACACTGAAGCTTTCTTT.

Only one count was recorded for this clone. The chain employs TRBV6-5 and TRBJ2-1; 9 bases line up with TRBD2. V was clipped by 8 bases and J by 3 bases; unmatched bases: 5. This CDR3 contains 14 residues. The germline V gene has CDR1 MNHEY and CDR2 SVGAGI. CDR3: CASHAGGFYNEQFF. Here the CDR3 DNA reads TGTGCCAGCCACGCGGGGGGGTTCTACAATGAGCAGTTCTTC.

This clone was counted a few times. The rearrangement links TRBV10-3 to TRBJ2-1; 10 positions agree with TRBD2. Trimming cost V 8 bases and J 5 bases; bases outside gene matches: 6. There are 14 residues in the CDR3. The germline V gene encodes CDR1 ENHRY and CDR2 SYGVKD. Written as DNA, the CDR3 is TGTGCCATCGCATTAGCGGGGGGCCACAATGAGCAGTTCTTC. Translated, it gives CAIALAGGHNEQFF.

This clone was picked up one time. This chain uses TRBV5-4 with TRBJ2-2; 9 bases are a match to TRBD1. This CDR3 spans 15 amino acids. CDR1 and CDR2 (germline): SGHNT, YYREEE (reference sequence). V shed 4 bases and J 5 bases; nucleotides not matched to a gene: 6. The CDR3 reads CASSPFGQGTGELFF. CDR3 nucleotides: TGTGCCAGCAGCCCGTTCGGACAGGGGACCGGGGAGCTGTTTTTT.

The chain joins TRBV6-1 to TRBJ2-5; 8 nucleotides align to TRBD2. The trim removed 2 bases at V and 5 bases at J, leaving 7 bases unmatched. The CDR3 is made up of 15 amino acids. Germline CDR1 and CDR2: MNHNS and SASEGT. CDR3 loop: CASSEHGRGGETQYF. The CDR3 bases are TGTGCCAGCAGTGAACATGGACGGGGGGGGGAGACCCAGTACTTC.

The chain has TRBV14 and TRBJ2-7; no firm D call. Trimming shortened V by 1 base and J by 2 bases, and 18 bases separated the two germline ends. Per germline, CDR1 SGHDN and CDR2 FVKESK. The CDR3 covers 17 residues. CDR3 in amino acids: CASSQGRRRPKAYEQYF. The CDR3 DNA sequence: TGTGCCAGCAGCCAAGGGAGAAGGCGCCCGAAGGCCTACGAGCAGTACTTC. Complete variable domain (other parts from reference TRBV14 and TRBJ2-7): EAGVTQFPSHSVIEKGQTVTLRCDPISGHDNLYWYRRVMGKEIKFLLHFVKESKQDESGMPNNRFLAERTGGTYSTLKVQPAELEDSGVYFCASSQGRRRPKAYEQYFGPGTRLTVT.

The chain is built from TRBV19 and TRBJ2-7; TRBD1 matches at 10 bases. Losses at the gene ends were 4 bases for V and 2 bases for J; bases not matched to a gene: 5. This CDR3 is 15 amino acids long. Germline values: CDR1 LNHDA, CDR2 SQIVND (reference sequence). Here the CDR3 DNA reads TGTGCCAGTAGTACCCGGGACAGGGGCACCTACGAGCAGTACTTC. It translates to CASSTRDRGTYEQYF.

In nucleotides, the CDR3 is TGTGCCAGCAGCCTAAGACAGGGGGCCTTTAACTATGGCTACACCTTC. Protein sequence: CASSLRQGAFNYGYTF. The V call is TRBV14, the J call TRBJ1-2; TRBD1 matches at 10 bases. Germline V gives CDR1 SGHDN, CDR2 FVKESK. This CDR3 contains 16 residues. V trimming: 4 bases; J trimming: 1 base; junction bases outside the gene matches: 6.

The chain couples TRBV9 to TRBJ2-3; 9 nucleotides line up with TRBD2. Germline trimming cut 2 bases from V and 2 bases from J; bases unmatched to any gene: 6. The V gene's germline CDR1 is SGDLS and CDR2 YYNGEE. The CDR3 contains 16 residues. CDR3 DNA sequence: TGTGCCAGCAGCGTGGGGGGCGGGAGGGCCACAGATACGCAGTATTTT. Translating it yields CASSVGGGRATDTQYF. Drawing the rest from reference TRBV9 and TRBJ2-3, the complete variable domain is DSGVTQTPKHLITATGQRVTLRCSPRSGDLSVYWYQQSLDQGLQFLIQYYNGEERAKGNILERFSAQQFPDLHSELNLSSLELGDSALYFCASSVGGGRATDTQYFGPGTRLTVL.

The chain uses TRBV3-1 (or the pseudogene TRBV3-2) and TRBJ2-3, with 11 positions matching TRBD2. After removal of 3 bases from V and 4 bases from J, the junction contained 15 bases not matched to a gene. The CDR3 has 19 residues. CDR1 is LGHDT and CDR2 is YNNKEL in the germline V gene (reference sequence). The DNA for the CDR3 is TGTGCCAGCAGCCAGGGTCCGGATTTAGCGGGAGGGCAGTCAGATACGCAGTATTTT. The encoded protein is CASSQGPDLAGGQSDTQYF.

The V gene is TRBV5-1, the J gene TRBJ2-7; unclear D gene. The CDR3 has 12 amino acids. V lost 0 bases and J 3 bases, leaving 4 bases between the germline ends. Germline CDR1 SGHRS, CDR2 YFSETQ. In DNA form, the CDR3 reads TGCGCCAGCAGCTTGGCTCGCTACGAGCAGTACTTC. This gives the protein CASSLARYEQYF.

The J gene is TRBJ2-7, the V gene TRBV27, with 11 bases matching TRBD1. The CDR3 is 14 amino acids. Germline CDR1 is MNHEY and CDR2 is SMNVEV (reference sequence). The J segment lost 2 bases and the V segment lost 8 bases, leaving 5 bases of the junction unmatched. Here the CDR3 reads CASRRGQGAYEQYF. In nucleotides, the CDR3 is TGTGCCAGCCGACGGGGACAGGGGGCCTACGAGCAGTACTTC.